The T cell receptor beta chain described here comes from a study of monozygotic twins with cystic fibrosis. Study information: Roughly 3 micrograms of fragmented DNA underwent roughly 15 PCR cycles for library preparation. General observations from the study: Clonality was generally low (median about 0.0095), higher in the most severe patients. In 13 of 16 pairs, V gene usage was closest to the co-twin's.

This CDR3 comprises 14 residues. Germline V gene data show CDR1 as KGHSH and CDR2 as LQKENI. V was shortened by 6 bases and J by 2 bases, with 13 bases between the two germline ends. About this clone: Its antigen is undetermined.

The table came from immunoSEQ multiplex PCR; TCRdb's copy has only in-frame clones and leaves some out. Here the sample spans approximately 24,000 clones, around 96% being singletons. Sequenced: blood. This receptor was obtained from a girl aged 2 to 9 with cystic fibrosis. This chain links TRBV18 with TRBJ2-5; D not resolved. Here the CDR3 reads CASSSLTLQETQYF. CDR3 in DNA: TGTGCCAGCTCGAGCTTGACACTTCAAGAGACCCAGTACTTC.